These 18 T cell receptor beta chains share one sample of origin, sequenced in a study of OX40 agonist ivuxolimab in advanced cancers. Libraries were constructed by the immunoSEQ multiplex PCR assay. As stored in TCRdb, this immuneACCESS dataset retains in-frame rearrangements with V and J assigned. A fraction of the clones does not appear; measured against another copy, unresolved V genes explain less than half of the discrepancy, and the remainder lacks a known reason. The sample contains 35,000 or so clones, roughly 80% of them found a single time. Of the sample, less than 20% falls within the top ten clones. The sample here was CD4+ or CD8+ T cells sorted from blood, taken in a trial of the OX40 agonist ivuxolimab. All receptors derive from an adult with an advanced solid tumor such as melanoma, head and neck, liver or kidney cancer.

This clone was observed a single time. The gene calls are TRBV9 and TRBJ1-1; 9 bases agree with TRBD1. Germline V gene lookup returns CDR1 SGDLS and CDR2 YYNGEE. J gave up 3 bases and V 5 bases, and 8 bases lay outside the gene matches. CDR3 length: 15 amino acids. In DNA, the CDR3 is TGTGCCAGCAGTGTCGGGACAGGGTTGGACACTGAAGCTTTCTTT. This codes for CASSVGTGLDTEAFF.

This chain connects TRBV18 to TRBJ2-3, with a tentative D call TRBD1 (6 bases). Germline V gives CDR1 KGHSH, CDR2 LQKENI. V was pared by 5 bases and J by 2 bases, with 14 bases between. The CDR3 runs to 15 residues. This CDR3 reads CASSTQGPYTDTQYF. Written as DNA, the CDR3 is TGTGCCAGCTCAACCCAGGGGCCATACACAGATACGCAGTATTTT. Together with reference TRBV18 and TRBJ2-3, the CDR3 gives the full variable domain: NAGVMQNPRHLVRRRGQEARLRCSPMKGHSHVYWYRQLPEEGLKFMVYLQKENIIDESGMPKERFSAEFPKEGPSILRIQQVVRGDSAAYFCASSTQGPYTDTQYFGPGTRLTVL.

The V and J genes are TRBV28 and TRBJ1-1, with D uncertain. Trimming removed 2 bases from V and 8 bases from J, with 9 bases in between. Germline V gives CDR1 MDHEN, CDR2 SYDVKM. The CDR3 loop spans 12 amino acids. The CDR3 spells CASSLKHREAFF. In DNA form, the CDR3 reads TGTGCCAGCAGTTTAAAACACAGAGAAGCTTTCTTT.

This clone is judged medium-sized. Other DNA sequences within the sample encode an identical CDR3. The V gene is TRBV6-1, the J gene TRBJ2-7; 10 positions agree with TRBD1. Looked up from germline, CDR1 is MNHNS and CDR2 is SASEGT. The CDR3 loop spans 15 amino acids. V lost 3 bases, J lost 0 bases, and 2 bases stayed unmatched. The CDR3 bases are TGTGCCAGCAGTGAGGGACAGGGGCCCTCCTACGAGCAGTACTTC. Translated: CASSEGQGPSYEQYF.

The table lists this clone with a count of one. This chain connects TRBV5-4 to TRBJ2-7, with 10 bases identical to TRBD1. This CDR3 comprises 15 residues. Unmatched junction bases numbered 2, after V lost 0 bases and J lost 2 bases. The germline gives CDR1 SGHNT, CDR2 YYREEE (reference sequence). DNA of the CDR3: TGTGCCAGCAGCTTGGGACAGGGGGCGACCTACGAGCAGTACTTC. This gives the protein CASSLGQGATYEQYF.

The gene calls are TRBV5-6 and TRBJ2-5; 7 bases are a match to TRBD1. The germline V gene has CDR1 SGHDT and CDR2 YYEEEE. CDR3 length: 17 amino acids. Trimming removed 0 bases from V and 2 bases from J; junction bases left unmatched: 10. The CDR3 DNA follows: TGTGCCAGCAGCTTGGCCCCTTACAGGGGACAACAAGAGACCCAGTACTTC. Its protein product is CASSLAPYRGQQETQYF.

The CDR3 is CAWSSDGNTIYF. The CDR3 DNA reads TGTGCCTGGAGTAGCGATGGAAACACCATATATTTT. The chain links TRBV30 to TRBJ1-3; D is ambiguous. Germline-derived CDR1 and CDR2 are GTSNPN and SVGIG (reference sequence). V lost 2 bases and J 3 bases, leaving 5 bases between the germline ends. The CDR3 runs 12 residues.

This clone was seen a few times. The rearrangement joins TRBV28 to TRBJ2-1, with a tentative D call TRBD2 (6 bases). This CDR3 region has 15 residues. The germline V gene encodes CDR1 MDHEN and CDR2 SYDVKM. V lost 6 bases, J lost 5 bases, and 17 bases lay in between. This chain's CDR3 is CASSPSGTGNNEQFF. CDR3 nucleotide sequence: TGTGCCAGCAGCCCGAGTGGGACTGGAAACAATGAGCAGTTCTTC.

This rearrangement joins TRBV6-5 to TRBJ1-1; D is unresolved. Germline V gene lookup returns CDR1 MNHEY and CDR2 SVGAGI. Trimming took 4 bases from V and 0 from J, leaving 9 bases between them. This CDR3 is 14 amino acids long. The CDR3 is CASSFPGMNTEAFF. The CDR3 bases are TGTGCCAGCAGTTTCCCGGGGATGAACACTGAAGCTTTCTTT.

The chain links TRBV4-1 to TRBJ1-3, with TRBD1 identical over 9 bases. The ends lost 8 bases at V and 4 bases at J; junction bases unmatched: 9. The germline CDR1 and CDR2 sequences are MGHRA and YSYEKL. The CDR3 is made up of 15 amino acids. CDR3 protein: CASSKQGAWGNTIYF. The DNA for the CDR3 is TGCGCCAGCTCCAAACAGGGGGCCTGGGGAAACACCATATATTTT.

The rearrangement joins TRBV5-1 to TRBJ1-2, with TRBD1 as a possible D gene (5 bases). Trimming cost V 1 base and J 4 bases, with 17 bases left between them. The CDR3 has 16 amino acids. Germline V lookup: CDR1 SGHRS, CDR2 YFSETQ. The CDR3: CASSLWTEGKGYGYTF. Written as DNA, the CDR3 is TGCGCCAGCAGCTTGTGGACCGAGGGGAAAGGCTATGGCTACACCTTC.

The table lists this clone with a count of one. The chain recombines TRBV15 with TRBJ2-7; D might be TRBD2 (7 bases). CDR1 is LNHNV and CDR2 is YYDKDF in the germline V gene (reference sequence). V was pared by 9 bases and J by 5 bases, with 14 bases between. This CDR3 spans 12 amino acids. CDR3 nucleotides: TGTGCCACTGGGGGGGCGAAGGACGAGCAGTACTTC. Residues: CATGGAKDEQYF.

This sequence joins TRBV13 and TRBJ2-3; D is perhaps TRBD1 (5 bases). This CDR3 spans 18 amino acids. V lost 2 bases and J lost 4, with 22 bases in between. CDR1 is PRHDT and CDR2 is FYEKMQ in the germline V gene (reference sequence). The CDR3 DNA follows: TGTGCCAGCAGCTTACCCCCTGGGGCAGGGATGGGATCAGATACGCAGTATTTT. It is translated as CASSLPPGAGMGSDTQYF.

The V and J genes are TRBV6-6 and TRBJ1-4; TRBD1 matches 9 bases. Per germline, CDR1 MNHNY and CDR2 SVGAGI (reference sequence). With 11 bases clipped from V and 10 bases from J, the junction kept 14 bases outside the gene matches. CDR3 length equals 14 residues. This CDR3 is CASKRRDRDGKLFF. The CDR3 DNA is TGTGCCTCCAAACGGAGGGACAGGGATGGAAAACTGTTTTTT.

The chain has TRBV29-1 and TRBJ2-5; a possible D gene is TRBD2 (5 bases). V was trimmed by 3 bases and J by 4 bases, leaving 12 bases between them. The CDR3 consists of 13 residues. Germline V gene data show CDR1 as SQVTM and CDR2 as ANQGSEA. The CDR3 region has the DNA TGCAGCGTTGATCCACTAGATGGAGAGACCCAGTACTTC. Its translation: CSVDPLDGETQYF.

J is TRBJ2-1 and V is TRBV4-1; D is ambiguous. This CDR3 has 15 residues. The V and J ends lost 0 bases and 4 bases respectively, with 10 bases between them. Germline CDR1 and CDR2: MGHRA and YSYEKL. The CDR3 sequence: CASSQDGQAYNEQFF. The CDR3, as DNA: TGCGCCAGCAGCCAAGACGGGCAGGCATACAATGAGCAGTTCTTC.

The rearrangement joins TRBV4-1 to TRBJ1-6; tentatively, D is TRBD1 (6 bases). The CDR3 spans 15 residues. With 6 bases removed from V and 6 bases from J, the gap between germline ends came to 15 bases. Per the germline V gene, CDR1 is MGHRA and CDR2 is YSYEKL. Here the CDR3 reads CASSPSGTSNSPLHF. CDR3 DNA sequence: TGCGCCAGCAGTCCGTCCGGGACATCTAATTCACCCCTCCACTTT.

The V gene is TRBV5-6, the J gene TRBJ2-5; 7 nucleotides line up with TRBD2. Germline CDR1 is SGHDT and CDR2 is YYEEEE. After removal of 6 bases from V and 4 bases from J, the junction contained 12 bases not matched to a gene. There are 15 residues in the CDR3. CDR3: CASTYSGGNAETQYF. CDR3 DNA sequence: TGTGCCAGCACCTACTCCGGGGGGAACGCAGAGACCCAGTACTTC.